The 2 T cell receptor beta chains in this list originate from one sample, sequenced in a study of blood T cell repertoires in COVID-19. The method was immunoSEQ multiplex PCR; TCRdb's version includes in-frame clones alone and lacks a portion of them. The sample consists of 250,000 to 300,000 clones, around 89% of them appearing once. The material sequenced was peripheral blood. The receptor source for this set is a woman aged 55-75 years with acute or convalescent COVID-19.

Only a few counts were recorded for this clone. Other DNA sequences from this sample encode an identical CDR3 as well. J is TRBJ1-2 and V is TRBV10-3; TRBD1 aligns across 9 bases. Per the germline V gene, CDR1 is ENHRY and CDR2 is SYGVKD. The junction had 5 bases not matched to a gene; V was cut back by 6 bases and J by 3 bases. The length of the CDR3 is 14 residues. CDR3 amino acids: CAISLGQGDYGYTF. CDR3 DNA sequence: TGTGCCATCAGCCTGGGACAGGGCGACTATGGCTACACCTTC.

The chain carries TRBV7-9 and TRBJ2-1; weak D call: TRBD1 (6 bases). V dropped 4 bases and J dropped 3 bases, with 13 bases sitting between them. This CDR3 has 15 amino acids. CDR1 and CDR2 from the germline V gene are SEHNR and FQNEAQ (reference sequence). The CDR3 nucleotides are TGTGCCAGCAGCTCCCGACAGGACAGCTACAATGAGCAGTTCTTC. Its translation is CASSSRQDSYNEQFF.